This T cell receptor (beta chain) was captured in a study of shared clonotypes between healthy human individuals. Trimming cost V 5 bases and J 2 bases, with 10 bases left between them. Germline values: CDR1 SGHVS, CDR2 FQNEAQ. The CDR3 spans 15 residues. Sequenced by immunoSEQ multiplex PCR; TCRdb stores in-frame clones only, minus some. The profile shows about 2.5 million clones, roughly 90% of them singletons. The rearrangement uses TRBV7-8 and TRBJ2-6; D call uncertain. The clonotype originates from a man between 18 and 29 years old in good health. Some clones in this sample may be carry-over from other donors' samples. The sequencing input was naive CD4+ T cells from PBMCs. Subset noted: CD45RA+ positively selected. Written as DNA, the CDR3 is TGTGCCAGCAGCCATTCAGGCCCTGGGGCCAACGTCCTGACTTTC. Protein sequence: CASSHSGPGANVLTF.